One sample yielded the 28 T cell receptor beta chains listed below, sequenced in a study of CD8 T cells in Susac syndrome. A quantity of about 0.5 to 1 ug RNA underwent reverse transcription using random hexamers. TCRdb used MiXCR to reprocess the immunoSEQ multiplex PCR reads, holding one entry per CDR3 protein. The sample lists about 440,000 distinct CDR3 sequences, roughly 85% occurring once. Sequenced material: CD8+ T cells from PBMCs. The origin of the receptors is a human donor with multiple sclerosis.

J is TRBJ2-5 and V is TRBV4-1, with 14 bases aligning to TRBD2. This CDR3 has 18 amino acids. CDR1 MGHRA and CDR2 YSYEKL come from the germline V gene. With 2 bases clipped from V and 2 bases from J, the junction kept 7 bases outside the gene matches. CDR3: CASSQFPGLAGVQETQYF. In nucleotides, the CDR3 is TGCGCCAGCAGCCAATTCCCGGGACTAGCGGGGGTTCAAGAGACCCAGTACTTC.

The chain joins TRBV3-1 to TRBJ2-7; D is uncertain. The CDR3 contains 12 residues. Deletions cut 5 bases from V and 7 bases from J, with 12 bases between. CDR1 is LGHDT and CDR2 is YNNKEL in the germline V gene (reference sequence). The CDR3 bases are TGTGCCAGCAGCGACCTGTCTGGGGAGCAGTACTTC. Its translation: CASSDLSGEQYF.

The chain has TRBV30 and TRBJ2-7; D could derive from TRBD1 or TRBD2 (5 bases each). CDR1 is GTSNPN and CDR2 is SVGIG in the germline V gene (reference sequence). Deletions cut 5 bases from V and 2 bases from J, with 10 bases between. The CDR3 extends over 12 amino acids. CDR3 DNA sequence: TGTGCCTGGCGGGGCTTCACCTACGAGCAGTACTTC. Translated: CAWRGFTYEQYF.

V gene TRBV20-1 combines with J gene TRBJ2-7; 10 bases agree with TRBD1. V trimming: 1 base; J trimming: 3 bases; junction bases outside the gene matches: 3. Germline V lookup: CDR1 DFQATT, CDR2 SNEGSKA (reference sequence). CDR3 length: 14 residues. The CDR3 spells CSARVRTGGYEQYF. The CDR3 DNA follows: TGCAGTGCTAGAGTTAGGACAGGGGGCTACGAGCAGTACTTC.

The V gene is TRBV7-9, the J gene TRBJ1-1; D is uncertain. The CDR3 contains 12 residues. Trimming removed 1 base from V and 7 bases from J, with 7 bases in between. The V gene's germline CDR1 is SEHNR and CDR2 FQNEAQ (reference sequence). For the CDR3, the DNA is TGTGCCAGCAGCTTAGAGCAATTTGAAGCTTTCTTT. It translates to CASSLEQFEAFF.

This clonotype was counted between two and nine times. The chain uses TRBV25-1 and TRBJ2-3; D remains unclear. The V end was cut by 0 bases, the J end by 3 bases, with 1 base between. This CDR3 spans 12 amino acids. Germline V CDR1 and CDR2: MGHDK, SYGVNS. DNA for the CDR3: TGTGCCAGCAGTGAATATACAGATACGCAGTATTTT. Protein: CASSEYTDTQYF. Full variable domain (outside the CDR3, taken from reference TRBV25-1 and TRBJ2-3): EADIYQTPRYLVIGTGKKITLECSQTMGHDKMYWYQQDPGMELHLIHYSYGVNSTEKGDLSSESTVSRIRTEHFPLTLESARPSHTSQYLCASSEYTDTQYFGPGTRLTVL.

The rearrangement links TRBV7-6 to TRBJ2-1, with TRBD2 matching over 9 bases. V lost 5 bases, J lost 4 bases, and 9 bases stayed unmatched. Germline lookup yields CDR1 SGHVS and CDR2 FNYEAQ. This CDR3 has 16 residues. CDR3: CASSPGETSGYNEQFF. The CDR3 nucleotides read TGTGCCAGCAGCCCTGGAGAGACTAGCGGTTACAATGAGCAGTTCTTC.

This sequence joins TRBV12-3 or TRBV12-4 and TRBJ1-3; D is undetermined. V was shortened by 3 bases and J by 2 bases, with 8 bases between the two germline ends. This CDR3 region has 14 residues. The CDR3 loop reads CASSFSGPGNTIYF. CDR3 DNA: TGTGCCAGCAGTTTCTCTGGGCCTGGAAACACCATATATTTT.

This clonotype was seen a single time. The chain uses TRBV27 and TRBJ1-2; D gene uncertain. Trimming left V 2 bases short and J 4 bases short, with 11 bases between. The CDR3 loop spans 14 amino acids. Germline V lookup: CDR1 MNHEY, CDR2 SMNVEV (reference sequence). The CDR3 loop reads CASSLTVGGYGYTF. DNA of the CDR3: TGTGCCAGCAGTTTAACGGTTGGTGGCTATGGCTACACCTTC.

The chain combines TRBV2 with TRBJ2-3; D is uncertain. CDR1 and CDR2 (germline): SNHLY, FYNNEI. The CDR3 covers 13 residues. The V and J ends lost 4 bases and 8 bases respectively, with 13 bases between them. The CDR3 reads CASSAYSTGTQYF. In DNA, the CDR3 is TGTGCCAGCAGTGCCTACTCCACGGGTACGCAGTATTTT. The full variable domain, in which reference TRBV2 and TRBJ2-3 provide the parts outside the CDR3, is EPEVTQTPSHQVTQMGQEVILRCVPISNHLYFYWYRQILGQKVEFLVSFYNNEISEKSEIFDDQFSVERPDGSNFTLKIRSTKLEDSAMYFCASSAYSTGTQYFGPGTRLTVL.

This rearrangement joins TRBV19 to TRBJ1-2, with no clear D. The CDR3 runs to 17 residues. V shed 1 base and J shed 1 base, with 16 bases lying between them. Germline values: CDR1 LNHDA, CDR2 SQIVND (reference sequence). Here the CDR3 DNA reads TGTGCCAGTAGTATAGGTGTGAATCCAAAGATTAACTATGGCTACACCTTC. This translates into CASSIGVNPKINYGYTF.

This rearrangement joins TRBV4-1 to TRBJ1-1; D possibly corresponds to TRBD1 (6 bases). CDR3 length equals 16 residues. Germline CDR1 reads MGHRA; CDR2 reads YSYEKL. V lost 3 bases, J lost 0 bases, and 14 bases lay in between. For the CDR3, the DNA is TGCGCCAGCAGCCAGAGCCCGGGACACATGAACACTGAAGCTTTCTTT. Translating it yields CASSQSPGHMNTEAFF.

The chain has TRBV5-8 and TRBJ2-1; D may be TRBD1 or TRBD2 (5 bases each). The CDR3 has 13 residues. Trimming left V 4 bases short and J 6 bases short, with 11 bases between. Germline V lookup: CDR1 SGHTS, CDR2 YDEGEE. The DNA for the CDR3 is TGTGCCAGCAGCGCGGTAGGGACCAATGAGCAGTTCTTC. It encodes CASSAVGTNEQFF.

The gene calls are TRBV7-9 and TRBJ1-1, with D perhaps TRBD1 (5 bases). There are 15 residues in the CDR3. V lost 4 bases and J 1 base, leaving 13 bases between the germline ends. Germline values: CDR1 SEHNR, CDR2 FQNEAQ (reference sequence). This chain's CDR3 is CASSSRRGRNTEAFF. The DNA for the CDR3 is TGTGCCAGCAGCTCCCGGAGGGGTAGGAACACTGAAGCTTTCTTT.

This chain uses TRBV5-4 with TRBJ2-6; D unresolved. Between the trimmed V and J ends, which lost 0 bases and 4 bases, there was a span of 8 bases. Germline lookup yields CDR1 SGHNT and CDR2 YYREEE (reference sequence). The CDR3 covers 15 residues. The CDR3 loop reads CASSLVGYGANVLTF. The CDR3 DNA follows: TGTGCCAGCAGCTTGGTGGGGTACGGGGCCAACGTCCTGACTTTC.

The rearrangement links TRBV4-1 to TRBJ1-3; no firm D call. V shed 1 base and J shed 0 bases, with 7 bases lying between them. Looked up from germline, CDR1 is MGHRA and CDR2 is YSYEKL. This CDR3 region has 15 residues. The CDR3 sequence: CASSQGPFSGNTIYF. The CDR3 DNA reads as TGCGCCAGCAGCCAAGGCCCATTCTCTGGAAACACCATATATTTT.

CDR3 sequence: CATSWTYPYWEQYF. Written as DNA, the CDR3 is TGTGCCACTAGCTGGACGTACCCCTACTGGGAGCAGTACTTC. The chain uses TRBV10-3 and TRBJ2-7; the D gene is possibly TRBD2 (5 bases). The CDR3 is made up of 14 amino acids. Deletions cut 10 bases from V and 7 bases from J, with 23 bases between. Germline V lookup: CDR1 ENHRY, CDR2 SYGVKD.

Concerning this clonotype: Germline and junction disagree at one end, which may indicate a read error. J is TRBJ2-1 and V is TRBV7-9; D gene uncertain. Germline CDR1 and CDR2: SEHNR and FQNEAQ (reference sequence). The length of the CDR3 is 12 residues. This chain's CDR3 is CASRLGFGEQFF. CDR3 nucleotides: TGTGCCAGCAGATTAGGGTTTGGTGAGCAGTTCTTC.

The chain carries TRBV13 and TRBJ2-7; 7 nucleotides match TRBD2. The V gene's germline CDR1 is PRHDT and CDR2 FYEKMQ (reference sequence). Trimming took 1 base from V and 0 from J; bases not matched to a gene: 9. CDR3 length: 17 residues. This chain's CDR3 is CASSLVSSGVYSYEQYF. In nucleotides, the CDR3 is TGTGCCAGCAGCTTAGTATCGAGCGGGGTATACTCCTACGAGCAGTACTTC.

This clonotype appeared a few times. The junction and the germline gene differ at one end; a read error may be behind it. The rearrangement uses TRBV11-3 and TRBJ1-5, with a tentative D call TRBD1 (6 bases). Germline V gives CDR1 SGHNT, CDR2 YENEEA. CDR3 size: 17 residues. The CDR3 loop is CASRLGQGPLGNQPQHF. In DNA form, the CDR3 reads TGTGCCAGCAGATTAGGGCAGGGGCCACTTGGCAATCAGCCCCAGCATTTT.

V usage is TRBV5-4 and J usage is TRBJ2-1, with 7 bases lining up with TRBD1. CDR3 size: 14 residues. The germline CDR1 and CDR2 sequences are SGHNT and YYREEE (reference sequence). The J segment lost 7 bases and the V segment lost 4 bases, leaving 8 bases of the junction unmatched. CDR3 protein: CASSLRDSGNEQFF. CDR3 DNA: TGTGCCAGCAGCCTAAGGGACAGTGGGAATGAGCAGTTCTTC. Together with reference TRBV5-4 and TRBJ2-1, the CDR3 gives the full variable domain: ETGVTQSPTHLIKTRGQQVTLRCSSQSGHNTVSWYQQALGQGPQFIFQYYREEENGRGNFPPRFSGLQFPNYSSELNVNALELDDSALYLCASSLRDSGNEQFFGPGTRLTVL.

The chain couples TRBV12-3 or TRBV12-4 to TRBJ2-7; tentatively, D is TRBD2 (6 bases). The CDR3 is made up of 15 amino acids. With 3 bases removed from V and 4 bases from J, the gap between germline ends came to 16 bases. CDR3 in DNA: TGTGCCAGCAGTTTTTCGGGGGAGGCCGGGTACGAGCAGTACTTC. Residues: CASSFSGEAGYEQYF.

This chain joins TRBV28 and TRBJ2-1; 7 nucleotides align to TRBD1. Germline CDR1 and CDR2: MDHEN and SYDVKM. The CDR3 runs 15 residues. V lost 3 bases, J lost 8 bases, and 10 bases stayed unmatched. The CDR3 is CASSFDRDYEDEQFF. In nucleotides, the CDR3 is TGTGCCAGCAGTTTCGACAGGGATTATGAGGATGAGCAGTTCTTC.

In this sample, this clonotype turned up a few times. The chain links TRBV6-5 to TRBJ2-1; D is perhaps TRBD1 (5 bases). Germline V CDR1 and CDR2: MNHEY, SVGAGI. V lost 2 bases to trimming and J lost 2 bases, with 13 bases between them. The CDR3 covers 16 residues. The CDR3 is CASSYDRQLAYNEQFF. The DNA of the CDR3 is TGTGCCAGCAGTTACGATCGACAGTTAGCCTACAATGAGCAGTTCTTC.

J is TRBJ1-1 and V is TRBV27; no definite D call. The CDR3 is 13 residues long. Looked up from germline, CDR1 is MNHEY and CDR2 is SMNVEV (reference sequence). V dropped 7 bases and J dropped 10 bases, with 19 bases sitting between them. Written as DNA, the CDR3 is TGTGCCAGCATGACGGCGGCCGGGCCGGGAGCTTTCTTT. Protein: CASMTAAGPGAFF.

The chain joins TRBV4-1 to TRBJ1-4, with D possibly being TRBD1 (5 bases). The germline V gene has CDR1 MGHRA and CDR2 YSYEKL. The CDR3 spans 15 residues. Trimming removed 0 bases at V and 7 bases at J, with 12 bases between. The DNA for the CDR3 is TGCGCCAGCAGCCAAGAAATCGGGGCAGGTGAAAAACTGTTTTTT. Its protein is CASSQEIGAGEKLFF.

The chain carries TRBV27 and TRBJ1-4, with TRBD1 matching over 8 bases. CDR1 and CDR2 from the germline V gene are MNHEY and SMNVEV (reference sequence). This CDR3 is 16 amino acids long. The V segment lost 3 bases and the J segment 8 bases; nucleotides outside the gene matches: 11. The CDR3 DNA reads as TGTGCCAGCAGTTTTACCCCCAGGGGGCATAAAGAAAAACTGTTTTTT. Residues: CASSFTPRGHKEKLFF.

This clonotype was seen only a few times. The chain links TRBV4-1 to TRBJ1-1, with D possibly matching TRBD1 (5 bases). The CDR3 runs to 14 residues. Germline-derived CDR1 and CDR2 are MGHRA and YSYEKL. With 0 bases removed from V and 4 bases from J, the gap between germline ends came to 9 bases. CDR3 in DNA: TGCGCCAGCAGCCAAGATCGGGGGGGCACTGAAGCTTTCTTT. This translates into CASSQDRGGTEAFF.